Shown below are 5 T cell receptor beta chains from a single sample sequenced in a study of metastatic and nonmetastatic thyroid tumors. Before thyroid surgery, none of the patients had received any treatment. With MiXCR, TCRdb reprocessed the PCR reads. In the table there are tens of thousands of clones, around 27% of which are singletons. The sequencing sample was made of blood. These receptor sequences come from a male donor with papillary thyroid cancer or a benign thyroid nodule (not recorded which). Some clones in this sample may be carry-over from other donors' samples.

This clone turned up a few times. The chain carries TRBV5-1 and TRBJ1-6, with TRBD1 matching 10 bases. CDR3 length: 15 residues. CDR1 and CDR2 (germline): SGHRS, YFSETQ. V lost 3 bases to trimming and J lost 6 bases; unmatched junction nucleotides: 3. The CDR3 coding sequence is TGCGCCAGCAGCTATGGGACAGGGGCTAATTCACCCCTCCACTTT. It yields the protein CASSYGTGANSPLHF.

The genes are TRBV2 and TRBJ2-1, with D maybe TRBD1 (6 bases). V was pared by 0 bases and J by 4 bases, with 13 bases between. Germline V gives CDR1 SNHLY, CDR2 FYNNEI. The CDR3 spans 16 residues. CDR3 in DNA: TGTGCCAGCAGTGAAGCGGCAGGGGCAGTATACAATGAGCAGTTCTTC. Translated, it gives CASSEAAGAVYNEQFF.

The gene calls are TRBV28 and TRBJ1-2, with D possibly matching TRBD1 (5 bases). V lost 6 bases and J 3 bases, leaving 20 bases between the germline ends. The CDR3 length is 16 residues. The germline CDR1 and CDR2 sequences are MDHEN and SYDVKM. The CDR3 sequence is CASSPRDGRLDYGYTF. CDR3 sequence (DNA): TGTGCCAGCAGCCCCCGGGACGGTCGGTTAGACTATGGCTACACCTTC.

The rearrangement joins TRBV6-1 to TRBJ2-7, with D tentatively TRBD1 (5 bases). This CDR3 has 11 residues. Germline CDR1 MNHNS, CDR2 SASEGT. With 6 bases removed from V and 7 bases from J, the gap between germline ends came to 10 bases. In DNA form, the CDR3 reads TGTGCCAGCAGCAACAACAGGGAGCAGTACTTC. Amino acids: CASSNNREQYF.

This chain's CDR3 is CAWSKGPGPAYEQYF. The CDR3 DNA sequence: TGTGCCTGGAGCAAGGGACCGGGCCCAGCCTACGAGCAGTACTTC. The chain links TRBV30 to TRBJ2-7; D possibly uses TRBD1 or TRBD2 (5 bases each). The CDR3 length is 15 residues. Trimming removed 3 bases from V and 2 bases from J, with 17 bases in between. From germline, CDR1 is GTSNPN and CDR2 SVGIG (reference sequence).